Presented here are 17 T cell receptor beta chains from one specimen sequenced in a study of blood T cell repertoires in COVID-19 (dated by TCRdb to 2018 to 2021). Receptor amplification or capture employed the immunoSEQ multiplex PCR assay. TCRdb mirrors the immuneACCESS table, restricted to in-frame sequences. Some clones are absent from its copies; in checked studies, under half trace to an unresolved V gene, and the reason for the others is unknown. Here the sample has some 80,000 clones; around 90% occur a single time. The ten largest clonotypes hold roughly a fifth of the sample. The sequencing sample was made of peripheral blood. Source of these receptors: a human donor in a cohort sampled during active COVID-19.

A single count supports this clone. The rearrangement links TRBV27 to TRBJ1-6; the D gene is possibly TRBD1 (5 bases). The V and J ends lost 5 bases and 10 bases respectively, with 18 bases between them. Germline V gene data show CDR1 as MNHEY and CDR2 as SMNVEV (reference sequence). The CDR3 totals 15 residues. The CDR3 spells CASSPYGGEGSPLHF. The DNA of the CDR3 is TGTGCCAGCAGTCCTTATGGGGGGGAAGGATCACCCCTCCACTTT.

This sequence joins TRBV24-1 and TRBJ2-1; D perhaps matches TRBD1 (5 bases). V was shortened by 3 bases and J by 0 bases, with 14 bases between the two germline ends. There are 17 residues in the CDR3. Germline-derived CDR1 and CDR2 are KGHDR and SFDVKD. The CDR3: CATSDRQLPSSYNEQFF. The CDR3, as DNA: TGTGCCACCAGTGATCGACAGTTACCGAGCTCCTACAATGAGCAGTTCTTC.

The rearrangement links TRBV28 to TRBJ2-3; a possible D gene is TRBD1 (5 bases). CDR1 is MDHEN and CDR2 is SYDVKM in the germline V gene. The CDR3 runs to 15 residues. Trimming took off 6 bases at V and 6 bases at J, with 19 bases between the two ends. CDR3 nucleotide sequence: TGTGCCAGCAGCTCGGCTGGGGCGGCTCGCGATACGCAGTATTTT. Encoded protein: CASSSAGAARDTQYF.

The J gene is TRBJ2-3, the V gene TRBV24-1; D gene ambiguous. Germline lookup yields CDR1 KGHDR and CDR2 SFDVKD. The CDR3 totals 12 residues. Trimming left V 5 bases short and J 1 base short, with 3 bases between. The CDR3 sequence is CATSVGTDTQYF. The DNA for the CDR3 is TGTGCCACCAGTGTCGGCACAGATACGCAGTATTTT.

This clone was seen just once. The V gene is TRBV9, the J gene TRBJ2-1, with 10 bases matching TRBD1. Germline CDR1 SGDLS, CDR2 YYNGEE. Trimming cost V 2 bases and J 7 bases; bases outside gene matches: 3. The CDR3 runs 14 residues. CDR3 DNA: TGTGCCAGCAGCGTTCGGGACAGGGGAAATGAGCAGTTCTTC. Encoded protein: CASSVRDRGNEQFF.

V and J are TRBV9 and TRBJ2-2; D ambiguous. Germline V gives CDR1 SGDLS, CDR2 YYNGEE. The CDR3 length is 14 residues. V was trimmed by 2 bases and J by 1 base, leaving 6 bases between them. The CDR3 nucleotides are TGTGCCAGCAGCGTCGGTCAGAACACCGGGGAGCTGTTTTTT. Translating it yields CASSVGQNTGELFF.

The rearrangement links TRBV6-5 to TRBJ2-3, with D perhaps TRBD2 (5 bases). The germline V and J ends were trimmed by 6 bases and 0 bases, with 13 bases remaining between them. Germline CDR1 reads MNHEY; CDR2 reads SVGAGI. The length of the CDR3 is 15 residues. CDR3 sequence reads: CASRLSGSSTDTQYF. Written as DNA, the CDR3 is TGTGCCAGCAGGTTATCGGGATCTAGCACAGATACGCAGTATTTT.

J is TRBJ1-5 and V is TRBV3-1 (or the pseudogene TRBV3-2); D unresolved. This CDR3 has 14 residues. The germline V and J ends were trimmed by 5 bases and 1 base, with 9 bases remaining between them. Germline V gene lookup returns CDR1 LGHDT and CDR2 YNNKEL (reference sequence). Here the CDR3 reads CASSGLGSNQPQHF. CDR3 bases: TGTGCCAGCAGCGGACTGGGAAGCAATCAGCCCCAGCATTTT.

J is TRBJ1-6 and V is TRBV10-3; TRBD1 might be the D (5 bases). The CDR3 spans 17 residues. The germline CDR1 and CDR2 sequences are ENHRY and SYGVKD. Trimming left V 2 bases short and J 8 bases short, with 19 bases between. CDR3 protein: CAISEEKGRLGDSPLHF. CDR3 coding DNA: TGTGCCATCAGTGAGGAGAAGGGGCGATTGGGCGATTCACCCCTCCACTTT.

V is TRBV5-1 and J is TRBJ2-5, with 11 bases fitting TRBD2. The CDR3 length is 14 residues. V shed 4 bases, J shed 5 bases, and the junction held 4 bases outside the gene matches. CDR1 and CDR2 (germline): SGHRS, YFSETQ. CDR3: CASSIAGGEETQYF. Here the CDR3 DNA reads TGCGCCAGCAGCATAGCGGGAGGGGAGGAGACCCAGTACTTC.

The chain joins TRBV7-2 to TRBJ1-1; possible D gene TRBD1, 6 bases. The germline V gene encodes CDR1 SGHTA and CDR2 FQGNSA. V lost 5 bases and J lost 6, with 10 bases in between. The CDR3 contains 12 residues. The CDR3: CASSPRQAEAFF. CDR3 coding DNA: TGTGCCAGCAGCCCTCGACAGGCTGAAGCTTTCTTT.

V gene TRBV19 combines with J gene TRBJ1-6; D not certain. CDR3 length equals 16 residues. V gave up 4 bases and J gave up 0 bases, with 10 bases separating them. Germline lookup yields CDR1 LNHDA and CDR2 SQIVND (reference sequence). The CDR3 protein is CASSKRRSSYNSPLHF. CDR3 nucleotides: TGTGCCAGTAGTAAACGGCGGAGCTCCTATAATTCACCCCTCCACTTT.

The rearrangement links TRBV5-1 to TRBJ2-3; possibly TRBD2 for D (6 bases). The V end lost 3 bases, the J end lost 6 bases, and 8 bases lay between the germline ends. The germline V gene encodes CDR1 SGHRS and CDR2 YFSETQ. The CDR3 length is 12 residues. CDR3 sequence (DNA): TGCGCCAGCAGCTGGGCGGGGGATACGCAGTATTTT. Amino acids: CASSWAGDTQYF.

The V and J genes are TRBV7-8 and TRBJ2-7; a possible D gene is TRBD1 (5 bases). CDR1 is SGHVS and CDR2 is FQNEAQ in the germline V gene. The CDR3 loop spans 15 amino acids. Trimming cost V 5 bases and J 0 bases, with 14 bases left between them. DNA of the CDR3: TGTGCCAGCAGCAAGGCGCAGGGAAACTCCTACGAGCAGTACTTC. It codes for CASSKAQGNSYEQYF.

The V call is TRBV5-1, the J call TRBJ1-1, with 12 positions matching TRBD1. Trimming took 2 bases from V and 2 from J; bases not matched to a gene: 1. Germline assignment: CDR1 SGHRS and CDR2 YFSETQ. This CDR3 region has 15 residues. CDR3 region: CASSFGTGGNTEAFF. In nucleotides, the CDR3 is TGCGCCAGCAGCTTCGGGACAGGGGGCAACACTGAAGCTTTCTTT.

The chain couples TRBV6-5 to TRBJ2-3; 10 positions agree with TRBD1. J lost 4 bases, V lost 2 bases, and 6 bases had no gene match. This CDR3 has 16 residues. The germline V gene encodes CDR1 MNHEY and CDR2 SVGAGI. This chain's CDR3 is CASSYGLTGGPDTQYF. DNA for the CDR3: TGTGCCAGCAGTTACGGGTTGACAGGGGGCCCAGATACGCAGTATTTT.

The J gene is TRBJ2-1, the V gene TRBV6-2 or TRBV6-3, with 7 bases fitting TRBD2. This CDR3 has 13 residues. Germline V CDR1 and CDR2: MNHEY, SVGEGT. The trim removed 0 bases at V and 9 bases at J, leaving 2 bases unmatched. CDR3 region: CASSYSGGGEQFF. As DNA, the CDR3 is TGTGCCAGCAGTTACTCGGGGGGGGGTGAGCAGTTCTTC.